The 25 T cell receptor beta chains below come from one sample, sequenced in a study of CD8 T cells in ankylosing spondylitis. Whole-study findings and limits: In ankylosing spondylitis blood, a motif of about eight highly homologous TCR beta variants appeared characteristic.

These receptors are not linked to any known antigen. TCRdb re-derived calls from the 5' RACE reads in MiXCR, one entry per CDR3 protein. Among fewer than 750,000 distinct CDR3 sequences listed, roughly 19% were seen once. The sample was blood, either unsorted or a sorted T cell fraction (not recorded which). The receptors shown here come from a male donor with ankylosing spondylitis.

This chain uses TRBV7-9 with TRBJ2-5; TRBD1 aligns across 7 bases. The CDR3 contains 15 residues. V gave up 1 base and J gave up 2 bases; unmatched junction bases: 4. Germline CDR1 and CDR2: SEHNR and FQNEAQ (reference sequence). The CDR3 region has the DNA TGTGCCAGCAGCTTAGGGGACAGAATTCAAGAGACCCAGTACTTC. Encoded protein: CASSLGDRIQETQYF.

The rearrangement uses TRBV5-1 and TRBJ2-5, with D possibly being TRBD1 (6 bases). This CDR3 region has 14 residues. In germline, CDR1 is SGHRS, CDR2 YFSETQ. The V end lost 5 bases, the J end lost 3 bases, and 14 bases lay between the germline ends. The CDR3: CASRPPGTKETQYF. The DNA of the CDR3 is TGCGCCAGCAGACCCCCCGGGACAAAAGAGACCCAGTACTTC.

The rearrangement links TRBV5-5 to TRBJ1-6, with 11 bases aligning to TRBD1. The germline V gene encodes CDR1 SGHKS and CDR2 YYEKEE (reference sequence). Germline trimming cut 3 bases from V and 9 bases from J; bases unmatched to any gene: 5. This CDR3 contains 15 residues. The chain's CDR3 is CASSSRTGGISPLHF. CDR3 in DNA: TGTGCCAGCAGCTCGCGGACAGGGGGCATTTCACCCCTCCACTTT. Supplemented by reference TRBV5-5 and TRBJ1-6, the full variable domain reads DAGVTQSPTHLIKTRGQQVTLRCSPISGHKSVSWYQQVLGQGPQFIFQYYEKEERGRGNFPDRFSARQFPNYSSELNVNALLLGDSALYLCASSSRTGGISPLHFGNGTRLTVT.

This clonotype was seen a handful of times. The chain combines TRBV20-1 with TRBJ2-3; 13 bases fit TRBD2. The V segment lost 5 bases and the J segment 0 bases; nucleotides outside the gene matches: 8. The germline V gene has CDR1 DFQATT and CDR2 SNEGSKA (reference sequence). The CDR3 consists of 17 residues. The CDR3 DNA sequence: TGCAGTGCTCGACGGACTAGCGGGGGCCTAAGCACAGATACGCAGTATTTT. Protein sequence: CSARRTSGGLSTDTQYF.

This clonotype came up a few times. The chain joins TRBV4-3 to TRBJ2-1; D is undetermined. V lost 4 bases, J lost 5 bases, and 9 bases lay in between. The CDR3 loop spans 13 amino acids. Germline V lookup: CDR1 LGHNA, CDR2 YSLEER. The CDR3 protein is CASSRYVNNEQFF. The DNA for the CDR3 is TGCGCCAGCAGCCGATACGTCAACAATGAGCAGTTCTTC.

This clonotype has a count of ten or more. This chain uses TRBV12-3 or TRBV12-4 with TRBJ2-3; D remains unclear. V shed 6 bases and J shed 4 bases, with 8 bases lying between them. The CDR3 is 12 residues long. CDR3 coding DNA: TGTGCCAGCAGCCCCCGCCCAGATACGCAGTATTTT. It translates to CASSPRPDTQYF.

The chain has TRBV10-3 and TRBJ2-4, with a possible D match to TRBD2 (5 bases). Germline V gene data show CDR1 as ENHRY and CDR2 as SYGVKD. Trimming took off 3 bases at V and 4 bases at J, with 13 bases between the two ends. The CDR3 has 15 amino acids. The CDR3 loop is CAISDSVQEKNIQYF. For the CDR3, the DNA is TGTGCCATCAGTGATAGCGTCCAGGAGAAAAACATTCAGTACTTC.

The rearrangement links TRBV6-4 to TRBJ2-3; D may match TRBD1 or TRBD2 (5 bases each). The CDR3 spans 13 residues. Trimming shortened V by 5 bases and J by 4 bases, and 10 bases separated the two germline ends. Germline loops: CDR1 MRHNA, CDR2 SNTAGT. Here the CDR3 reads CASSLGESDTQYF. CDR3 nucleotides: TGTGCCAGCAGTTTGGGGGAGTCAGATACGCAGTATTTT.

The chain has TRBV20-1 and TRBJ1-1, with D perhaps matching TRBD1 (5 bases). The V and J ends lost 0 bases and 4 bases respectively, with 12 bases between them. The CDR3 has 14 amino acids. Germline V CDR1 and CDR2: DFQATT, SNEGSKA (reference sequence). The CDR3 nucleotides read TGCAGTGCTAGAGATCCAGGGCTGGGCACTGAAGCTTTCTTT. Its translation: CSARDPGLGTEAFF.

The V call is TRBV11-2, the J call TRBJ2-2; the match to TRBD1 covers 8 bases. Germline V CDR1 and CDR2: SGHAT, FQNNGV. This CDR3 region has 17 residues. V gave up 3 bases and J gave up 1 base; unmatched junction bases: 7. As DNA, the CDR3 is TGTGCCAGCAGCTTGTTTACAGGACAGGGGAACACCGGGGAGCTGTTTTTT. It encodes CASSLFTGQGNTGELFF.

This clonotype showed up just a few times. In nucleotides, the CDR3 is TGTGCCAGCAGCCATAGTTCACCAGATACGCAGTATTTT. It encodes CASSHSSPDTQYF. The chain has TRBV14 and TRBJ2-3; D remains unclear. Trimming left V 3 bases short and J 4 bases short, with 8 bases between. Germline CDR1 is SGHDN and CDR2 is FVKESK. This CDR3 has 13 amino acids.

This clonotype has only a few counts. This chain links TRBV15 with TRBJ2-1; no definite D call. Germline V gives CDR1 LNHNV, CDR2 YYDKDF (reference sequence). The CDR3 contains 13 residues. V was trimmed by 1 base and J by 3 bases, leaving 4 bases between them. The CDR3 spells CATSRVDYNEQFF. Written as DNA, the CDR3 is TGTGCCACCAGCAGAGTGGACTACAATGAGCAGTTCTTC. The full variable domain, rest sourced from reference TRBV15 and TRBJ2-1, is DAMVIQNPRYQVTQFGKPVTLSCSQTLNHNVMYWYQQKSSQAPKLLFHYYDKDFNNEADTPDNFQSRRPNTSFCFLDIRSPGLGDTAMYLCATSRVDYNEQFFGPGTRLTVL.

The sample holds a few counts of this clonotype. The chain recombines TRBV5-5 with TRBJ2-5; weak D call: TRBD2 (7 bases). The germline V gene has CDR1 SGHKS and CDR2 YYEKEE (reference sequence). The germline V and J ends were trimmed by 6 bases and 1 base, with 16 bases remaining between them. CDR3 length equals 15 residues. CDR3 sequence reads: CASIKGGGAQETQYF. For the CDR3, the DNA is TGTGCCAGCATCAAGGGGGGGGGAGCCCAAGAGACCCAGTACTTC.

This clonotype was counted only a few times. The DNA for the CDR3 is TGTGCCAGCAGTGAATATCGTGCGAACACCGGGGAGCTGTTTTTT. Amino acids: CASSEYRANTGELFF. The gene calls are TRBV25-1 and TRBJ2-2; unclear D gene. Deletions cut 0 bases from V and 0 bases from J, with 5 bases between. The CDR3 sequence is 15 residues long. Germline loops: CDR1 MGHDK, CDR2 SYGVNS.

V gene TRBV29-1 combines with J gene TRBJ2-1, with TRBD2 identical over 11 bases. The CDR3 length is 16 residues. Losses at the gene ends were 2 bases for V and 6 bases for J; bases not matched to a gene: 9. Germline V gene data show CDR1 as SQVTM and CDR2 as ANQGSEA. In DNA, the CDR3 is TGCAGCGTTGAAAGGCTAGCGGGGGGCCTGTCCAATGAGCAGTTCTTC. Residues: CSVERLAGGLSNEQFF.

This clonotype has just a few counts. The V and J genes are TRBV5-1 and TRBJ2-7; D is ambiguous. Trimming pared 6 bases from V and 3 bases from J, leaving 19 bases between. The CDR3 totals 15 residues. Germline values: CDR1 SGHRS, CDR2 YFSETQ. DNA of the CDR3: TGCGCCAGCATGAAGTCCCCGACAAACCTCTACGAGCAGTACTTC. It specifies CASMKSPTNLYEQYF.

This clonotype has a count of ten or more. The chain recombines TRBV4-2 with TRBJ2-3; 7 bases fit TRBD1. In germline, CDR1 is LGHNA, CDR2 YNFKEQ. V shed 3 bases, J shed 5 bases, and the junction held 11 bases outside the gene matches. The CDR3 has 16 amino acids. CDR3 DNA: TGTGCCAGCAGCCAGGCCACGACAGGGTCTGGAGATACGCAGTATTTT. Translating it yields CASSQATTGSGDTQYF.

V is TRBV13 and J is TRBJ2-1; D unclear. Trimming pared 5 bases from V and 8 bases from J, leaving 10 bases between. The CDR3 consists of 12 residues. Germline V CDR1 and CDR2: PRHDT, FYEKMQ (reference sequence). CDR3 loop: CASSQPGDEQFF. For the CDR3, the DNA is TGTGCCAGCAGCCAACCTGGCGATGAGCAGTTCTTC.

The chain carries TRBV12-3 or TRBV12-4 and TRBJ2-7, with 12 bases identical to TRBD2. V lost 5 bases to trimming and J lost 2 bases; unmatched junction nucleotides: 10. The CDR3 covers 17 residues. This chain's CDR3 is CASSAAIRTSGAYEQYF. For the CDR3, the DNA is TGTGCCAGCAGTGCCGCTATCCGGACTAGCGGGGCCTACGAGCAGTACTTC.

The chain is built from TRBV3-1 and TRBJ2-1; unclear D gene. V was pared by 0 bases and J by 5 bases, with 14 bases between. The germline CDR1 and CDR2 sequences are LGHDT and YNNKEL (reference sequence). The CDR3 loop spans 16 amino acids. Written as DNA, the CDR3 is TGTGCCAGCAGCCAAGAGCTAGGGATCGTGAACAATGAGCAGTTCTTC. This sequence encodes CASSQELGIVNNEQFF.

This clonotype has just a few counts. The chain has TRBV6-5 and TRBJ2-3, with D hard to call. Trimming took off 0 bases at V and 4 bases at J, with 14 bases between the two ends. The CDR3 consists of 16 residues. Germline V gives CDR1 MNHEY, CDR2 SVGAGI. Written as DNA, the CDR3 is TGTGCCAGCAGTTACTCCGGACCAGATCACGCAGATACGCAGTATTTT. The encoded protein is CASSYSGPDHADTQYF.

This rearrangement joins TRBV20-1 to TRBJ2-1; D gene unclear. Germline assignment: CDR1 DFQATT and CDR2 SNEGSKA (reference sequence). This CDR3 has 12 residues. The V end was cut by 0 bases, the J end by 5 bases, with 5 bases between. The CDR3 reads CSARDPNNEQFF. As DNA, the CDR3 is TGCAGTGCTAGAGACCCAAACAATGAGCAGTTCTTC.

V gene TRBV27 combines with J gene TRBJ2-3; TRBD2 is a possible D gene (5 bases). In germline, CDR1 is MNHEY, CDR2 SMNVEV (reference sequence). The V end was cut by 2 bases, the J end by 4 bases, with 10 bases between. The length of the CDR3 is 14 residues. The CDR3 sequence is CASSLIPRADTQYF. The CDR3 DNA reads as TGTGCCAGCAGTTTAATACCGAGGGCAGATACGCAGTATTTT.

This clonotype was observed a few times. The rearrangement links TRBV10-3 to TRBJ1-5, with D unresolved. CDR3 size: 17 residues. V dropped 0 bases and J dropped 5 bases, with 17 bases sitting between them. Looked up from germline, CDR1 is ENHRY and CDR2 is SYGVKD. CDR3 protein: CAISESIVGVSDQPQHF. DNA for the CDR3: TGTGCCATCAGTGAGTCGATAGTTGGGGTATCCGATCAGCCCCAGCATTTT.

This clonotype turned up a few times. The chain couples TRBV28 to TRBJ2-3; 7 bases line up with TRBD2. The CDR3 runs 15 residues. Germline trimming cut 3 bases from V and 0 bases from J; bases unmatched to any gene: 3. Germline V gene sequence: CDR1 MDHEN, CDR2 SYDVKM. The DNA of the CDR3 is TGTGCCAGCAGTTTCGCTAGCGGTAGCACAGATACGCAGTATTTT. Protein: CASSFASGSTDTQYF.